Presented here are 9 T cell receptor beta chains from one specimen sequenced in a study of CD8+ T cells in alopecia areata. The sequencing template was cDNA reverse transcribed from extracted RNA. Clones were read by immunoSEQ multiplex PCR, and TCRdb kept only the in-frame ones, dropping some. Of more than 95,000 clones in the sample, about 59% are singletons; the top ten hold around 5.4%. The treatment here: oral pan-JAK inhibitor, 5-10 mg twice daily. Specimen: CD4+ T cells sorted from blood, collected at week 4, from a patient treated with tofacitinib. The receptor set was obtained from a human donor with alopecia areata.

The DNA of the CDR3 is TGTGCCAGCAGCTTAGGGGGGAGGGCCCACGAGCAGTACTTC. Protein sequence: CASSLGGRAHEQYF. This rearrangement joins TRBV7-2 to TRBJ2-7; 7 bases match TRBD2. CDR1 and CDR2 from the germline V gene are SGHTA and FQGNSA. This CDR3 spans 14 amino acids. The V gene end was trimmed by 1 base and the J gene end by 5 bases; junction bases not matched to a gene: 5.

CDR3: CSVADGAYEQYF. The CDR3 DNA reads TGCAGCGTTGCGGACGGAGCTTACGAGCAGTACTTC. This chain connects TRBV29-1 to TRBJ2-7; the D is unclear. Germline CDR1 SQVTM, CDR2 ANQGSEA. CDR3 size: 12 residues. Trimming shortened V by 4 bases and J by 4 bases, and 11 bases separated the two germline ends.

J is TRBJ1-2 and V is TRBV29-1; 9 bases line up with TRBD1. This CDR3 contains 12 residues. The germline V gene has CDR1 SQVTM and CDR2 ANQGSEA. V lost 7 bases to trimming and J lost 2 bases; unmatched junction nucleotides: 2. This chain's CDR3 is CSAGQGNYGYTF. The CDR3 nucleotides are TGCAGCGCTGGACAGGGGAACTATGGCTACACCTTC.

The chain uses TRBV7-2 and TRBJ1-1; 9 bases align to TRBD1. Germline V gene lookup returns CDR1 SGHTA and CDR2 FQGNSA. The CDR3 is 18 amino acids. V lost 0 bases to trimming and J lost 3 bases; unmatched junction nucleotides: 11. CDR3 bases: TGTGCCAGCAGCTTAGCGGGGTCGAGGGACAGGGTAGACACTGAAGCTTTCTTT. Residues: CASSLAGSRDRVDTEAFF.

J is TRBJ1-5 and V is TRBV4-3, with D maybe TRBD1 (5 bases). V was trimmed by 1 base and J by 2 bases, leaving 12 bases between them. The CDR3 extends over 16 amino acids. Germline CDR1 is LGHNA and CDR2 is YSLEER. The CDR3 is CASSQGSGRCNQPQHF. The DNA of the CDR3 is TGCGCCAGCAGCCAAGGTTCGGGACGTTGCAATCAGCCCCAGCATTTT.

In this sample, this clone turned up once. The CDR3 DNA follows: TGCAGCGTTGAAGGGGGGGCCCTAAATACGCAGTATTTT. Its protein is CSVEGGALNTQYF. The chain employs TRBV29-1 and TRBJ2-3; TRBD1 or TRBD2 may be the D gene (6 bases each). The V gene's germline CDR1 is SQVTM and CDR2 ANQGSEA. The CDR3 contains 13 residues. The V end was cut by 1 base, the J end by 7 bases, with 12 bases between.

V gene TRBV4-1 combines with J gene TRBJ1-2, with D perhaps TRBD1 (5 bases). Germline CDR1 reads MGHRA; CDR2 reads YSYEKL. The V end lost 2 bases, the J end lost 8 bases, and 9 bases lay between the germline ends. The CDR3 is 12 amino acids. The chain's CDR3 is CASSQRWGGYTF. CDR3 bases: TGCGCCAGCAGCCAACGCTGGGGGGGCTACACCTTC.

V is TRBV29-1 and J is TRBJ1-1, with D tentatively TRBD1 (5 bases). Germline assignment: CDR1 SQVTM and CDR2 ANQGSEA. The CDR3 covers 12 residues. V was clipped by 8 bases and J by 1 base, with 11 bases between them. The DNA for the CDR3 is TGCAGCTCAGGGACCGCGAACACTGAAGCTTTCTTT. Translating it yields CSSGTANTEAFF.

This chain uses TRBV30 with TRBJ1-2; D not certain. The CDR3 runs to 12 residues. The ends were cut back, 5 bases at V and 4 bases at J, with 11 bases in the middle. Germline V lookup: CDR1 GTSNPN, CDR2 SVGIG (reference sequence). CDR3 DNA sequence: TGTGCCTGGTCGCAGGAGGGCTATGGCTACACCTTC. Its protein product is CAWSQEGYGYTF.